The T cell receptor beta chain described here comes from a study of T cell responses to AZD1222 COVID-19 vaccine. Study results and limitations: Mostly white British, mostly female donors; authors suggested clonal diversity may be underestimated.

Assay: immunoSEQ multiplex PCR; the TCRdb copy retains only in-frame clones and omits some. The sample has 69,000 or so clones; around 89% are singletons. This clone was recorded a few times. As yet, its antigen is unknown. The sample consisted of peripheral blood, taken 28 days after the second dose of the MenACWY control vaccine. The TCR originated in an adult who received the MenACWY meningococcal vaccine as a control.

This chain's CDR3 is CASSLRPDGSSYEQYF. For the CDR3, the DNA is TGTGCCAGCAGCTTGCGCCCCGACGGGAGCTCCTACGAGCAGTACTTC. V is TRBV7-3 and J is TRBJ2-7; possible D gene TRBD2, 6 bases. V gave up 3 bases and J gave up 0 bases, with 15 bases separating them. CDR1 is SGHTA, CDR2 FQGTGA, per germline. The length of the CDR3 is 16 residues.